This T cell receptor (beta chain) was obtained from a study of cytomegalovirus exposure and HLA in healthy donors. Researchers ran the PCR with 60 Vbeta and 13 Jbeta primers. Clones were sequenced by immunoSEQ multiplex PCR, and TCRdb holds only the in-frame ones, with some missing. Among around 150,000 clones listed, around 77% were seen once. CDR3 length equals 14 residues. The ends lost 5 bases at V and 7 bases at J; junction bases unmatched: 5. Germline V gene data show CDR1 as SEHNR and CDR2 as FQNEAQ (reference sequence). The V call is TRBV7-9, the J call TRBJ2-5, with 12 bases aligning to TRBD1. Material for sequencing was PBMCs. This clonotype originated in a man aged 25 to 40 in good health and CMV-seronegative. CDR3 residues: CASSLSGQGATQYF. CDR3 bases: TGTGCCAGCAGCCTGTCGGGACAGGGGGCGACCCAGTACTTC.